This T cell receptor (beta chain) stems from a study of T cell changes during pregnancy in multiple sclerosis. The repertoire was sequenced with immunoSEQ multiplex PCR; TCRdb's copy has only in-frame clones and lacks some. Seen here are over 90,000 clones, about 90% observed once, and the top ten hold 0.75% to 0.95%. Germline lookup yields CDR1 SGHRS and CDR2 YFSETQ. V shed 2 bases and J 1 base; nucleotides not matched to a gene: 3. This CDR3 has 16 amino acids. This sequence joins TRBV5-1 and TRBJ2-1; 10 bases align to TRBD2. Sequenced material: peripheral blood, taken after pregnancy. This clonotype was obtained from a female donor with multiple sclerosis, enrolled in a pregnancy study. CDR3 residues: CASSLTSGASYNEQFF. For the CDR3, the DNA is TGCGCCAGCAGCTTAACTAGCGGGGCATCCTACAATGAGCAGTTCTTC.